The 11 T cell receptor beta chains below come from one sample, sequenced in a study of cytomegalovirus exposure and HLA in healthy donors. Amplification used 60 Vbeta primers and 13 Jbeta primers. Using immunoSEQ multiplex PCR, the repertoire was profiled, and TCRdb retains in-frame clones only, with some absent. The sample comprises 200,000 or so clones, about 81% of which are singletons, and 6.5% rests with the top ten. The specimen sequenced was PBMCs. These receptors were collected from a woman aged 45-65 years in good health and CMV-seropositive.

The chain carries TRBV5-8 and TRBJ2-7, with D perhaps TRBD2 (6 bases). CDR1 and CDR2 (germline): SGHTS, YDEGEE. The CDR3 has 14 amino acids. The V and J ends lost 2 bases and 6 bases respectively, with 15 bases between them. This chain's CDR3 is CASSFRLGAAEQYF. CDR3 coding DNA: TGTGCCAGCAGCTTTAGACTAGGGGCAGCCGAGCAGTACTTC.

This clone occurred a few times. The rearrangement uses TRBV2 and TRBJ2-3; 9 bases match TRBD1. Germline values: CDR1 SNHLY, CDR2 FYNNEI. The CDR3 is 15 residues long. V trimming: 7 bases; J trimming: 0 bases; junction bases outside the gene matches: 5. CDR3 nucleotides: TGTGCCAGCAAGAGGGACAGGGTTAGCACAGATACGCAGTATTTT. Its protein product is CASKRDRVSTDTQYF.

The chain recombines TRBV6-1 with TRBJ1-1; unclear D gene. The V and J ends lost 5 bases and 7 bases respectively, with 14 bases between them. The CDR3 contains 13 residues. The V gene's germline CDR1 is MNHNS and CDR2 SASEGT. The CDR3 spells CASSYGGRNEAFF. CDR3 sequence (DNA): TGTGCCAGCAGTTATGGAGGGAGGAATGAAGCTTTCTTT.

For the CDR3, the DNA is TGTGCCAGCCCGCGGGGGTCCTACGAGCAGTACTTC. Its protein product is CASPRGSYEQYF. The V gene is TRBV19, the J gene TRBJ2-7, with 7 bases aligning to TRBD2. Trimming removed 9 bases from V and 1 base from J; junction bases left unmatched: 3. Germline values: CDR1 LNHDA, CDR2 SQIVND (reference sequence). This CDR3 spans 12 amino acids.

The chain carries TRBV25-1 and TRBJ1-4; D is unresolved. This CDR3 is built from 11 residues. Per the germline V gene, CDR1 is MGHDK and CDR2 is SYGVNS. V shed 7 bases and J shed 7 bases, with 7 bases lying between them. The CDR3 bases are TGTGCCAGCACCGCCGGTGAAAAACTGTTTTTT. This encodes CASTAGEKLFF.

This clone has just one count. J is TRBJ1-5 and V is TRBV7-6, with D unclear. This CDR3 comprises 13 residues. With 3 bases removed from V and 5 bases from J, the gap between germline ends came to 8 bases. Germline CDR1 SGHVS, CDR2 FNYEAQ. The CDR3 here is CASSFSADQPQHF. The CDR3 DNA reads as TGTGCCAGCAGCTTCTCTGCGGATCAGCCCCAGCATTTT. The variable domain in full, completed from reference TRBV7-6 and TRBJ1-5, reads GAGVSQSPRYKVTKRGQDVALRCDPISGHVSLYWYRQALGQGPEFLTYFNYEAQQDKSGLPNDRFSAERPEGSISTLTIQRTEQRDSAMYRCASSFSADQPQHFGDGTRLSIL.

This clone was observed a single time. The CDR3 reads CASSQQGASNQPQHF. CDR3 bases: TGTGCCAGCAGCCAACAGGGGGCGAGCAATCAGCCCCAGCATTTT. The chain is built from TRBV7-9 and TRBJ1-5; 9 positions match TRBD1. There are 15 residues in the CDR3. Germline CDR1 SEHNR, CDR2 FQNEAQ (reference sequence). After removal of 5 bases from V and 1 base from J, the junction contained 3 bases not matched to a gene.

This chain uses TRBV19 with TRBJ1-5; D might be TRBD1 (6 bases). V gave up 8 bases and J gave up 6 bases, with 20 bases separating them. This CDR3 contains 15 residues. Germline loops: CDR1 LNHDA, CDR2 SQIVND (reference sequence). CDR3 in amino acids: CASRGGFQDGQPQHF. CDR3 sequence (DNA): TGTGCCAGTCGGGGGGGCTTTCAAGACGGTCAGCCCCAGCATTTT.

The chain joins TRBV7-6 to TRBJ2-1; possible D gene TRBD2, 6 bases. The germline V gene has CDR1 SGHVS and CDR2 FNYEAQ. This CDR3 comprises 17 residues. The germline V and J ends were trimmed by 4 bases and 6 bases, with 22 bases remaining between them. The CDR3 coding sequence is TGTGCCAGCAGCTCCCGATCCACCTCACTGGGGGGCAATGAGCAGTTCTTC. Amino acid sequence: CASSSRSTSLGGNEQFF.

This chain uses TRBV6-6 with TRBJ2-3; D remains unclear. From germline, CDR1 is MNHNY and CDR2 SVGAGI (reference sequence). The V end lost 2 bases, the J end lost 2 bases, and 8 bases lay between the germline ends. The CDR3 has 14 amino acids. The CDR3 DNA is TGTGCCAGCAGTTACGAGTTTGACACAGATACGCAGTATTTT. It codes for CASSYEFDTDTQYF.

This sequence joins TRBV27 and TRBJ1-1; 7 positions agree with TRBD1. The CDR3 is 16 residues long. The J segment lost 5 bases and the V segment lost 5 bases, leaving 14 bases of the junction unmatched. Germline values: CDR1 MNHEY, CDR2 SMNVEV (reference sequence). The CDR3 spells CASSPYRGQGKTEAFF. CDR3 DNA: TGTGCCAGCAGTCCCTATAGGGGGCAGGGAAAGACTGAAGCTTTCTTT.